The 4 T cell receptor beta chains given below trace back to one sample, sequenced in a study of molecular identifiers for immune sequencing clone quantification. MiXCR, applied by TCRdb to the PCR reads, yields one record per CDR3 protein. The top ten clones hold over 1.5% of a sample with about 10,000 distinct CDR3 sequences, roughly 19% of them seen once. The sequencing input was naive CD8+ T cells from blood, with Jurkat cell RNA spiked in. This sample's subset: FACS-sorted CD8+CD4-CCR7+CD45RA+ naive T cells. The source of these receptors is a human donor in good health. Some libraries in this study had Jurkat cell RNA spiked in.

This clonotype was counted ten times or more. The chain links TRBV6-6 to TRBJ1-3; D call uncertain. From germline, CDR1 is MNHNY and CDR2 SVGAGI (reference sequence). Trimming left V 5 bases short and J 0 bases short, with 11 bases between. This CDR3 has 15 amino acids. The CDR3 bases are TGTGCCAGCAGTGCCATGGTGGGCTCTGGAAACACCATATATTTT. As protein: CASSAMVGSGNTIYF.

This clonotype is a singleton in its sample. This clone may be a read error of a much larger clone one base away. The V gene is TRBV5-4, the J gene TRBJ1-5; no clear D. Germline loops: CDR1 SGHNT, CDR2 YYREEE (reference sequence). V dropped 4 bases and J dropped 0 bases, with 8 bases sitting between them. The CDR3 length is 14 residues. In nucleotides, the CDR3 is TGTGCCAGCAGCCCGGGCGTTAGCAATCAGCCCCAGCATTTT. Protein: CASSPGVSNQPQHF.

With regard to this clonotype: This may stem from a read error, because a much larger clone lies one nucleotide away. V is TRBV2 and J is TRBJ2-3; no reliable D call. Germline loops: CDR1 SNHLY, CDR2 FYNNEI. The CDR3 covers 13 residues. Trimming took off 7 bases at V and 2 bases at J, with 10 bases between the two ends. The CDR3 here is CASKQLITDTQYF. The CDR3 DNA sequence: TGTGCCAGCAAGCAGCTGATCACAGATACGCAGTATTTT.

As concerns this clonotype: A much larger clone differs from this one at a single base, so this may be a read error. This CDR3 is CASSATSGAGVLYSNQPQHF. CDR3 in DNA: TGTGCCAGCAGTGCGACCTCCGGGGCAGGGGTCCTCTATAGCAATCAGCCCCAGCATTTT. This rearrangement joins TRBV2 to TRBJ1-5, with a weak D call TRBD1 (6 bases). The germline CDR1 and CDR2 sequences are SNHLY and FYNNEI. Between the trimmed V and J ends, which lost 4 bases and 0 bases, there was a span of 25 bases. The CDR3 runs 20 residues.